One TCR beta chain is described in this entry. Its antigen remains unknown. Sampling involved one blood draw (2.5 ml) for every donor. Samples each yielded cDNA through eight separate reactions. After re-calling the 5' RACE reads, TCRdb lists one entry per CDR3 protein, DNA absent. This sample's clone table lists around 400,000 distinct CDR3 sequences. Germline CDR1 reads MNHNY; CDR2 reads SVGAGI (reference sequence). This CDR3 has 14 residues. These data originate in a study of monozygotic twins with inflammatory bowel disease. Study-wide findings and caveats: No one strong IBD-associated signal or clonotype was supported. Against healthy co-twins, IBD patients had lower TCRbeta diversity (measured by inverse Simpson).

Sequencing was performed on blood. This TCR was recovered from a human donor with ulcerative colitis or Crohn's disease, or a healthy co-twin of an affected twin (not recorded which). This chain uses TRBV6-6 with TRBJ1-4. CDR3 sequence reads: CASSHSDSNEKLFF.